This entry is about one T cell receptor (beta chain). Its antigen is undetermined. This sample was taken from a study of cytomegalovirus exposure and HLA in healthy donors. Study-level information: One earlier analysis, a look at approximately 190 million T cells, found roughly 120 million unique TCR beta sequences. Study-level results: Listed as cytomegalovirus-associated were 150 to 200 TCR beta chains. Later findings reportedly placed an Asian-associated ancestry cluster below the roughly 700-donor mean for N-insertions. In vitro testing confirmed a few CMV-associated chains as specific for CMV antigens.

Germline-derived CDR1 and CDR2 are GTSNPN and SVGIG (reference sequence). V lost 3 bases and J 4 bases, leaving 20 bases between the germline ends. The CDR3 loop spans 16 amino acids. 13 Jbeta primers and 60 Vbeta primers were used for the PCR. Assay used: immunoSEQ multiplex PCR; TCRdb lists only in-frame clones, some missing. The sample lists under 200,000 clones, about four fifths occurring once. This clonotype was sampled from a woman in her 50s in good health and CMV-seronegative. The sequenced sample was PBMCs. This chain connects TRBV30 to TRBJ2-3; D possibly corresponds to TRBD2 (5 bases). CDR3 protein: CAWSSRTGLTADTQYF. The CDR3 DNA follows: TGTGCCTGGAGCTCCCGGACTGGCCTAACAGCAGATACGCAGTATTTT. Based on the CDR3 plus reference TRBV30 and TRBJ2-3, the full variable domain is SQTIHQWPATLVQPVGSPLSLECTVEGTSNPNLYWYRQAAGRGLQLLFYSVGIGQISSEVPQNLSASRPQDRQFILSSKKLLLSDSGFYLCAWSSRTGLTADTQYFGPGTRLTVL.